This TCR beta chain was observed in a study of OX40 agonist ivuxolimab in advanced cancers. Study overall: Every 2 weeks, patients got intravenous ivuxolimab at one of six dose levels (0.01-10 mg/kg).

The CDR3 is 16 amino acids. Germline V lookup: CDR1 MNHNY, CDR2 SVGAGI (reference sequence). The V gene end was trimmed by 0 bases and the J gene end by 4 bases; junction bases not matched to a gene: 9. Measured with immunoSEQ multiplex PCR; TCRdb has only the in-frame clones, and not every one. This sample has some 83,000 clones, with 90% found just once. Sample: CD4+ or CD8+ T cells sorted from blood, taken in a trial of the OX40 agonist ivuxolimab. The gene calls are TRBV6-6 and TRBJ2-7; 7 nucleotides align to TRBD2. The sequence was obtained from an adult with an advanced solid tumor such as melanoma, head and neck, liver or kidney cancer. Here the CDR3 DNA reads TGTGCCAGCAGTTACTCCGTCGGGAGCGGGGCTTACGAGCAGTACTTC. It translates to CASSYSVGSGAYEQYF.